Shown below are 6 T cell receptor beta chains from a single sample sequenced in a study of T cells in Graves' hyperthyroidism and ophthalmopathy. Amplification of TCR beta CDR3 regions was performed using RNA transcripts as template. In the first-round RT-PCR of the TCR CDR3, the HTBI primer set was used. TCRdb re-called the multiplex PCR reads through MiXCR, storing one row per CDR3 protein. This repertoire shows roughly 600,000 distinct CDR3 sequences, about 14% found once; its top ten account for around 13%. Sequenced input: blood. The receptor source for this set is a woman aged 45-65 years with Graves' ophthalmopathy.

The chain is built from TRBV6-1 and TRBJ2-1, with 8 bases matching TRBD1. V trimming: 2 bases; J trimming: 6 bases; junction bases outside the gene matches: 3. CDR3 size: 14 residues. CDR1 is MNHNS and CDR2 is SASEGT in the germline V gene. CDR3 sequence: CASSEQGARNEQFF. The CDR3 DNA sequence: TGTGCCAGCAGTGAACAGGGGGCGCGCAATGAGCAGTTCTTC.

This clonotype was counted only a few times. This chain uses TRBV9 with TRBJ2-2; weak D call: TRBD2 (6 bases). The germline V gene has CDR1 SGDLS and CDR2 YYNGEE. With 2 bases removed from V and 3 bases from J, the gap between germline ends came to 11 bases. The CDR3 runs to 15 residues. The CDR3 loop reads CASSVFSGDTGELFF. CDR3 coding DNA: TGTGCCAGCAGCGTGTTTTCGGGAGACACCGGGGAGCTGTTTTTT.

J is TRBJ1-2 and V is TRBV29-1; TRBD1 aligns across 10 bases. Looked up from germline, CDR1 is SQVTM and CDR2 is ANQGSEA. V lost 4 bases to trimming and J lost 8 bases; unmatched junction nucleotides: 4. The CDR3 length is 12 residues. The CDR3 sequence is CSVGDRGGGYTF. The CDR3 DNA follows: TGCAGCGTTGGGGACAGGGGTGGGGGCTACACCTTC.

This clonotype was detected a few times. The CDR3 nucleotides are TGCGCCAGCAGCCAAGGGGACAGGGGGAGGGCGGCGCAGTATTTT. It translates to CASSQGDRGRAAQYF. This chain joins TRBV4-3 and TRBJ2-3; 11 nucleotides line up with TRBD1. The length of the CDR3 is 15 residues. With V trimmed by 1 base and J by 10 bases, 7 bases remained unmatched. Looked up from germline, CDR1 is LGHNA and CDR2 is YSLEER.

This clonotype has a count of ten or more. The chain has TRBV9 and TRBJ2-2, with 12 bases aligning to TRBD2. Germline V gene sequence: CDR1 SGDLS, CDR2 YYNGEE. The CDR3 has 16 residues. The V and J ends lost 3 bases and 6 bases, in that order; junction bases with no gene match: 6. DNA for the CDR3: TGTGCCAGCAGCGGGACTAGCGGGAAATCATCCGGGGAGCTGTTTTTT. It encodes CASSGTSGKSSGELFF.

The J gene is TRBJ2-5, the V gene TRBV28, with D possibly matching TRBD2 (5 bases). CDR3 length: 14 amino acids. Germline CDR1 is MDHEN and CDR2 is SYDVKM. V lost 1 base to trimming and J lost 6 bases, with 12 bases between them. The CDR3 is CASSLFGGEKTQYF. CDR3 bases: TGTGCCAGCAGTTTATTCGGAGGAGAAAAGACCCAGTACTTC.